The 31 T cell receptor beta chains below all came from one sample that was sequenced in a study of memory CD4+ T cells and cytomegalovirus serostatus. The sort gate was single viable CD3+CD4+CD8-CD45RO+ cells for memory CD4+ T cells. TCRdb's table, derived via immunoSEQ multiplex PCR, lists solely in-frame clones and lacks some. The repertoire holds about 57,000 clones, with roughly 80% as singletons. Source material: memory CD4+ T cells from blood. The receptors were gathered from an adult in good health and CMV-seronegative.

V and J are TRBV29-1 and TRBJ1-2, with D uncertain. V shed 2 bases and J shed 0 bases, with 22 bases lying between them. CDR3 size: 18 residues. Germline V gene data show CDR1 as SQVTM and CDR2 as ANQGSEA. DNA of the CDR3: TGCAGCGTTGAACCGAGGCTGGAGTGGGCAGGAGCTAACTATGGCTACACCTTC. Residues: CSVEPRLEWAGANYGYTF.

V is TRBV28 and J is TRBJ2-5, with 7 bases identical to TRBD2. This CDR3 region has 14 residues. After removal of 8 bases from V and 4 bases from J, the junction contained 10 bases not matched to a gene. Germline-derived CDR1 and CDR2 are MDHEN and SYDVKM. The CDR3 DNA sequence: TGTGCCAGCCGGAAAGCGGGGCTAAGAGAGACCCAGTACTTC. Amino acids: CASRKAGLRETQYF. Full variable domain (rest looked up from reference TRBV28 and TRBJ2-5): DVKVTQSSRYLVKRTGEKVFLECVQDMDHENMFWYRQDPGLGLRLIYFSYDVKMKEKGDIPEGYSVSREKKERFSLILESASTNQTSMYLCASRKAGLRETQYFGPGTRLLVL.

V is TRBV6-1 and J is TRBJ1-6; D gene unclear. Trimming pared 1 base from V and 8 bases from J, leaving 9 bases between. The germline V gene has CDR1 MNHNS and CDR2 SASEGT. This CDR3 has 14 residues. The CDR3 DNA reads as TGTGCCAGCAGTGAAGAGATGGGGTATTCACCCCTCCACTTT. It codes for CASSEEMGYSPLHF.

This chain joins TRBV6-1 and TRBJ2-5, with no clear D. V lost 3 bases and J lost 0, with 8 bases in between. Germline CDR1 MNHNS, CDR2 SASEGT. This CDR3 comprises 14 residues. The CDR3 nucleotides are TGTGCCAGCAGTGACCCCCCAAACCAAGAGACCCAGTACTTC. Its translation is CASSDPPNQETQYF.

The chain recombines TRBV25-1 with TRBJ1-5; 8 bases align to TRBD1. Germline V lookup: CDR1 MGHDK, CDR2 SYGVNS. Trimming at V came to 6 bases and at J to 3 bases, leaving 7 bases not matched to a gene. CDR3 size: 15 residues. The CDR3 spells CASRASGGINQPQHF. The CDR3, as DNA: TGTGCCAGCAGAGCCTCAGGGGGCATCAATCAGCCCCAGCATTTT.

The genes are TRBV6-6 and TRBJ1-1; tentative D call: TRBD1 (5 bases). Germline CDR1 reads MNHNY; CDR2 reads SVGAGI (reference sequence). V was pared by 2 bases and J by 1 base, with 8 bases between. CDR3 length equals 14 residues. The CDR3 nucleotides read TGTGCCAGCAGTTACGGGACGGGGAACACTGAAGCTTTCTTT. It translates to CASSYGTGNTEAFF.

The J gene is TRBJ2-7, the V gene TRBV11-2; 11 nucleotides line up with TRBD1. The CDR3 contains 14 residues. CDR1 and CDR2 (germline): SGHAT, FQNNGV. V lost 5 bases, J lost 5 bases, and 5 bases stayed unmatched. The CDR3 reads CASSAPGQGDEQYF. CDR3 nucleotide sequence: TGTGCCAGCAGCGCCCCGGGACAGGGGGACGAGCAGTACTTC.

The chain couples TRBV6-1 to TRBJ1-1; D is perhaps TRBD1 (5 bases). The CDR3 covers 12 residues. V was shortened by 7 bases and J by 7 bases, with 13 bases between the two germline ends. Germline-derived CDR1 and CDR2 are MNHNS and SASEGT. CDR3 sequence: CASNGAGVEAFF. The CDR3 DNA is TGTGCCAGCAATGGGGCTGGAGTTGAAGCTTTCTTT.

CDR3 coding DNA: TGTGCCAGCAGCTTTAGATTAGGGGAGCAGTACTTC. Translating gives CASSFRLGEQYF. The V call is TRBV5-4, the J call TRBJ2-7; D is unclear. The germline V gene has CDR1 SGHNT and CDR2 YYREEE (reference sequence). The V end was cut by 2 bases, the J end by 7 bases, with 10 bases between. The CDR3 runs to 12 residues.

This clone is a singleton in its sample. The CDR3, as DNA: TGTGCCAGCAGTGAAGGCGGGACAAGATCACCCCTCCACTTT. Translated, it gives CASSEGGTRSPLHF. The chain recombines TRBV6-1 with TRBJ1-6, with a tentative D call TRBD1 (6 bases). The V end was cut by 1 base, the J end by 10 bases, with 11 bases between. The CDR3 is made up of 14 amino acids. The germline V gene has CDR1 MNHNS and CDR2 SASEGT.

The table lists this clone with a few counts. The CDR3 protein is CASGSYTGELFF. CDR3 in DNA: TGTGCCAGCGGATCGTACACCGGGGAGCTGTTTTTT. The chain combines TRBV27 with TRBJ2-2; D unclear. V lost 8 bases to trimming and J lost 3 bases, with 7 bases between them. Germline assignment: CDR1 MNHEY and CDR2 SMNVEV (reference sequence). The CDR3 is made up of 12 amino acids.

The chain combines TRBV29-1 with TRBJ2-3, with 7 bases lining up with TRBD2. The V gene's germline CDR1 is SQVTM and CDR2 ANQGSEA. CDR3 length: 14 residues. With 4 bases clipped from V and 2 bases from J, the junction kept 6 bases outside the gene matches. CDR3 amino acids: CSVGGGEVTDTQYF. DNA for the CDR3: TGCAGCGTTGGGGGGGGAGAGGTCACAGATACGCAGTATTTT.

This clone has just a few counts. The chain has TRBV19 and TRBJ2-5; D remains unclear. The CDR3 runs to 13 residues. Germline assignment: CDR1 LNHDA and CDR2 SQIVND (reference sequence). V shed 5 bases and J shed 0 bases, with 7 bases lying between them. The CDR3, as DNA: TGTGCCAGTAGTTCGGGTAACCAAGAGACCCAGTACTTC. This encodes CASSSGNQETQYF.

This sequence joins TRBV5-6 and TRBJ1-1; 8 positions agree with TRBD1. This CDR3 is built from 17 residues. From germline, CDR1 is SGHDT and CDR2 YYEEEE. J gave up 4 bases and V 3 bases, and 14 bases lay outside the gene matches. The CDR3 DNA is TGTGCCAGCAGCTCCCCCGCCTGGCAGGGGGCTGGCACTGAAGCTTTCTTT. Translation gives CASSSPAWQGAGTEAFF.

The rearrangement joins TRBV5-1 to TRBJ1-4, with D possibly TRBD1 on 6 matching bases. CDR1 and CDR2 (germline): SGHRS, YFSETQ. The ends were cut back, 4 bases at V and 8 bases at J, with 21 bases in the middle. The CDR3 is 16 residues long. CDR3 residues: CASSPGLTGGAEKLFF. CDR3 sequence (DNA): TGCGCCAGCAGCCCGGGATTGACAGGTGGGGCCGAAAAACTGTTTTTT.

This sequence joins TRBV7-8 and TRBJ2-1, with 7 nucleotides matching TRBD2. The J segment lost 5 bases and the V segment lost 5 bases, leaving 3 bases of the junction unmatched. Looked up from germline, CDR1 is SGHVS and CDR2 is FQNEAQ. The CDR3 totals 13 residues. DNA for the CDR3: TGTGCCAGCAGCCGGACTAGGGACAATGAGCAGTTCTTC. This codes for CASSRTRDNEQFF. Looking up the rest from reference TRBV7-8 and TRBJ2-1 gives the full variable domain: GAGVSQSPRYKVAKRGQDVALRCDPISGHVSLFWYQQALGQGPEFLTYFQNEAQLDKSGLPSDRFFAERPEGSVSTLKIQRTQQEDSAVYLCASSRTRDNEQFFGPGTRLTVL.

V usage is TRBV6-1 and J usage is TRBJ1-1; D call uncertain. The V gene lost 1 base and the J gene lost 9 bases, with 12 bases spanning the gap. CDR3 size: 13 residues. Germline V gene sequence: CDR1 MNHNS, CDR2 SASEGT. The CDR3 here is CASSEGAGTQAFF. The CDR3 DNA reads TGTGCCAGCAGTGAAGGAGCGGGCACCCAAGCTTTCTTT.

This clone was counted only a few times. V is TRBV6-6 and J is TRBJ1-4; D uncertain. Per the germline V gene, CDR1 is MNHNY and CDR2 is SVGAGI (reference sequence). The CDR3 has 13 residues. V shed 10 bases and J shed 4 bases, with 13 bases lying between them. The CDR3 loop is CAIQRGINEKLFF. The CDR3 DNA is TGTGCCATCCAAAGAGGGATTAATGAAAAACTGTTTTTT.

The chain combines TRBV19 with TRBJ2-7; tentatively, D is TRBD1 (6 bases). Deletions cut 4 bases from V and 0 bases from J, with 10 bases between. Germline V CDR1 and CDR2: LNHDA, SQIVND (reference sequence). The CDR3 runs 14 residues. The CDR3 spells CASSRQASSYEQYF. Here the CDR3 DNA reads TGTGCCAGTAGTAGACAGGCAAGCTCCTACGAGCAGTACTTC.

The genes are TRBV30 and TRBJ1-5, with TRBD1 as a possible D gene (5 bases). The CDR3 loop spans 13 amino acids. Germline V gene data show CDR1 as GTSNPN and CDR2 as SVGIG (reference sequence). V was shortened by 4 bases and J by 6 bases, with 13 bases between the two germline ends. CDR3 sequence (DNA): TGTGCCTGGACAGGGAGGGATGGTCAGCCCCAGCATTTT. It is translated as CAWTGRDGQPQHF.

This clone is categorized as medium-sized. J is TRBJ1-2 and V is TRBV20-1; D gene uncertain. Germline V gene data show CDR1 as DFQATT and CDR2 as SNEGSKA (reference sequence). The CDR3 length is 9 residues. Trimming left V 5 bases short and J 12 bases short, with 10 bases between. The CDR3: CSAAPGNTF. The CDR3 DNA reads as TGCAGTGCTGCCCCGGGAAACACCTTC.

The chain recombines TRBV7-3 with TRBJ2-3, with D possibly TRBD1 on 5 matching bases. Germline-derived CDR1 and CDR2 are SGHTA and FQGTGA. Trimming stripped 2 bases from V and 4 bases from J, with 19 bases between. CDR3 length equals 17 residues. CDR3 amino acids: CASSLVGQGGNSDTQYF. CDR3 nucleotide sequence: TGTGCCAGCAGCTTAGTCGGGCAGGGTGGGAACTCAGATACGCAGTATTTT.

V gene TRBV27 combines with J gene TRBJ2-7; D may match TRBD1 or TRBD2 (5 bases each). The germline gives CDR1 MNHEY, CDR2 SMNVEV (reference sequence). The length of the CDR3 is 14 residues. V was trimmed by 4 bases and J by 2 bases, leaving 12 bases between them. Here the CDR3 DNA reads TGTGCCAGCAGTTACCGACGGGGCCCCTACGAGCAGTACTTC. It specifies CASSYRRGPYEQYF.

The chain couples TRBV2 to TRBJ2-7; 9 positions agree with TRBD1. The germline V gene has CDR1 SNHLY and CDR2 FYNNEI. This CDR3 comprises 13 residues. The trim removed 1 base at V and 9 bases at J, leaving 4 bases unmatched. The CDR3: CASSEGDRVRQYF. The CDR3 bases are TGTGCCAGCAGTGAAGGGGACAGGGTCCGGCAGTACTTC.

V is TRBV5-5 and J is TRBJ1-6; D possibly corresponds to TRBD1 (6 bases). Germline CDR1 and CDR2: SGHKS and YYEKEE (reference sequence). The length of the CDR3 is 14 residues. Trimming removed 4 bases at V and 7 bases at J, with 12 bases between. CDR3 DNA: TGTGCCAGCAGCGGTACAGGGATAAATTCACCCCTCCACTTT. This sequence encodes CASSGTGINSPLHF.

This chain connects TRBV4-2 to TRBJ2-1; 7 nucleotides match TRBD2. Per germline, CDR1 LGHNA and CDR2 YNFKEQ. This CDR3 is built from 16 residues. The ends lost 5 bases at V and 0 bases at J; junction bases unmatched: 7. The CDR3 region is CASSSSGESSYNEQFF. The CDR3 nucleotides read TGTGCCAGCAGCTCTAGCGGAGAAAGCTCCTACAATGAGCAGTTCTTC.

The V and J genes are TRBV30 and TRBJ1-2, with TRBD1 matching 8 bases. The germline CDR1 and CDR2 sequences are GTSNPN and SVGIG (reference sequence). J gave up 8 bases and V 3 bases, and 5 bases lay outside the gene matches. This CDR3 is built from 12 residues. CDR3: CAWSGQGRGYTF. CDR3 DNA sequence: TGTGCCTGGAGCGGACAGGGTAGGGGCTACACCTTC.

This rearrangement joins TRBV2 to TRBJ1-2, with D hard to call. The germline V gene encodes CDR1 SNHLY and CDR2 FYNNEI. Trimming removed 3 bases at V and 4 bases at J, with 6 bases between. The CDR3 spans 12 residues. As DNA, the CDR3 is TGTGCCAGCAGTGACCTCCGCTATGGCTACACCTTC. Protein sequence: CASSDLRYGYTF.

This sequence joins TRBV27 and TRBJ2-7; D might be TRBD2 (6 bases). The germline gives CDR1 MNHEY, CDR2 SMNVEV (reference sequence). There are 15 residues in the CDR3. Trimming took off 5 bases at V and 3 bases at J, with 17 bases between the two ends. The CDR3 region has the DNA TGTGCCAGCAGTCTTTCCGGGACTTCCTTCTACGAGCAGTACTTC. It translates to CASSLSGTSFYEQYF.

V usage is TRBV28 and J usage is TRBJ2-1, with D possibly being TRBD2 (6 bases). Germline lookup yields CDR1 MDHEN and CDR2 SYDVKM. This CDR3 is 17 amino acids long. V lost 5 bases and J lost 7, with 24 bases in between. CDR3 bases: TGTGCCAGCAGTCAAAGACCGGGCCCACCCCGGGGGAATGAGCAGTTCTTC. It encodes CASSQRPGPPRGNEQFF.

The chain has TRBV11-2 and TRBJ2-7, with D possibly being TRBD2 (6 bases). The ends were cut back, 2 bases at V and 2 bases at J, with 13 bases in the middle. CDR1 SGHAT and CDR2 FQNNGV come from the germline V gene. This CDR3 is built from 15 residues. The CDR3 nucleotides are TGTGCCAGCAGCTTATCTCCTAGCGCAACCTACGAGCAGTACTTC. Amino acid sequence: CASSLSPSATYEQYF.